This entry lists 18 T cell receptor beta chains sequenced from one sample in a study of T cell repertoires in cytomegalovirus infection. TCRdb used MiXCR to reprocess the reads, holding one entry per CDR3 protein. The data show about 310,000 distinct CDR3 sequences, with about a sixth seen just once and about 12% held by the top ten. The sequencing input was PBMCs. The receptors here all came from a human donor in good health (CMV status not recorded). Some clones in this sample may be carry-over from other donors' samples.

Notes on this clonotype: Sequence at one end of the junction differs from germline and may be a read error. J is TRBJ1-1 and V is TRBV2; D gene unclear. The CDR3 contains 11 residues. Germline values: CDR1 SNHLY, CDR2 FYNNEI. The CDR3 sequence: CASSEAQAGSF. CDR3 DNA sequence: TGTGCCAGCAGTGAAGCGCAGGCTGGGTCCTTT.

The chain links TRBV6-2 or TRBV6-3 to TRBJ2-5, with D possibly TRBD1 on 5 matching bases. Germline V CDR1 and CDR2: MNHEY, SVGEGT. The ends were cut back, 1 base at V and 4 bases at J, with 10 bases in the middle. The CDR3 contains 14 residues. The CDR3 spells CASSYWGGLETQYF. The CDR3 DNA reads TGTGCCAGCAGTTACTGGGGCGGTCTAGAGACCCAGTACTTC.

This clonotype was seen a handful of times. Mismatch with germline at one junction end may stem from a read error. This chain links TRBV7-7 with TRBJ2-5, with 8 bases matching TRBD2. CDR1 is SSHAT and CDR2 is FNYEAQ in the germline V gene (reference sequence). The CDR3 is made up of 16 amino acids. The CDR3, as DNA: TGTGCTAGCAGCTCCCGTTTCGGAGCGGGGGAAGAGACCCAGTACTTC. It specifies CASSSRFGAGEETQYF.

This clonotype has only a few counts. The J gene is TRBJ1-1, the V gene TRBV7-9; D might be TRBD1 (5 bases). Looked up from germline, CDR1 is SEHNR and CDR2 is FQNEAQ (reference sequence). This CDR3 is 13 amino acids long. Trimming pared 7 bases from V and 4 bases from J, leaving 13 bases between. The CDR3 loop is CASTQGGSTEAFF. The CDR3 region has the DNA TGTGCCAGCACCCAGGGAGGGAGCACTGAAGCTTTCTTT.

The chain is built from TRBV6-5 and TRBJ2-3; D remains unclear. The CDR3 totals 14 residues. CDR1 is MNHEY and CDR2 is SVGAGI in the germline V gene. Trimming took off 2 bases at V and 0 bases at J, with 6 bases between the two ends. This CDR3 is CASSYLLSTDTQYF. DNA of the CDR3: TGTGCCAGCAGTTACCTTCTTAGCACAGATACGCAGTATTTT.

This clonotype was recorded a few times. The rearrangement uses TRBV19 and TRBJ2-3, with 12 bases fitting TRBD2. Germline V gives CDR1 LNHDA, CDR2 SQIVND (reference sequence). This CDR3 has 13 amino acids. With V trimmed by 4 bases and J by 14 bases, 7 bases remained unmatched. CDR3 sequence: CASSTSGLAGWYF. CDR3 bases: TGTGCCAGTAGTACCTCCGGACTAGCGGGGTGGTATTTT.

The sample holds many counts of this clonotype. This chain uses TRBV7-6 with TRBJ2-5; a possible D gene is TRBD2 (5 bases). CDR3 size: 15 residues. With 1 base removed from V and 2 bases from J, the gap between germline ends came to 11 bases. The V gene's germline CDR1 is SGHVS and CDR2 FNYEAQ. The CDR3 loop reads CASSLGTHRQETQYF. The CDR3 DNA reads as TGTGCCAGCAGCTTAGGGACTCATCGTCAAGAGACCCAGTACTTC.

This clonotype was seen only a few times. The V call is TRBV14, the J call TRBJ2-1; TRBD2 matches at 7 bases. Germline CDR1 SGHDN, CDR2 FVKESK. CDR3 length: 18 amino acids. Germline trimming cut 4 bases from V and 4 bases from J; bases unmatched to any gene: 16. For the CDR3, the DNA is TGTGCCAGCAGCCCTGTAAGGCTGGTCCCCGGGAGGTACAATGAGCAGTTCTTC. Its translation is CASSPVRLVPGRYNEQFF. Looking up the rest from reference TRBV14 and TRBJ2-1 gives the full variable domain: EAGVTQFPSHSVIEKGQTVTLRCDPISGHDNLYWYRRVMGKEIKFLLHFVKESKQDESGMPNNRFLAERTGGTYSTLKVQPAELEDSGVYFCASSPVRLVPGRYNEQFFGPGTRLTVL.

The sample holds one count of this clonotype. The chain is built from TRBV11-2 and TRBJ2-1; D could derive from TRBD1 or TRBD2 (6 bases each). V shed 1 base and J shed 5 bases, with 18 bases lying between them. The length of the CDR3 is 17 residues. Germline lookup yields CDR1 SGHAT and CDR2 FQNNGV. CDR3 bases: TGTGCCAGCAGCTTAGTTCTCGGGGGAAGGGACAACAATGAGCAGTTCTTC. Its translation is CASSLVLGGRDNNEQFF.

J is TRBJ1-1 and V is TRBV20-1; 7 bases are a match to TRBD1. The CDR3 spans 13 residues. The V and J ends lost 2 bases and 2 bases, in that order; junction bases with no gene match: 2. CDR1 is DFQATT, CDR2 SNEGSKA, per germline (reference sequence). The chain's CDR3 is CSARRTGNTEAFF. The DNA for the CDR3 is TGCAGTGCTAGACGGACAGGCAACACTGAAGCTTTCTTT.

Only a few counts were recorded for this clonotype. The chain combines TRBV7-3 with TRBJ2-1, with 8 bases fitting TRBD1. Per germline, CDR1 SGHTA and CDR2 FQGTGA. CDR3 length: 17 residues. Losses at the gene ends were 4 bases for V and 4 bases for J; bases not matched to a gene: 12. In DNA form, the CDR3 reads TGTGCCAGCAGCTCCCGGGGCGGACAGGGAATTTACAATGAGCAGTTCTTC. The encoded protein is CASSSRGGQGIYNEQFF.

This clonotype was counted ten times or more. V is TRBV7-9 and J is TRBJ1-4; 7 bases fit TRBD1. Germline V gives CDR1 SEHNR, CDR2 FQNEAQ (reference sequence). The CDR3 contains 14 residues. V gave up 4 bases and J gave up 2 bases; unmatched junction bases: 1. Written as DNA, the CDR3 is TGTGCCAGCAGCTCGGGACAGACTAATGAAAAACTGTTTTTT. Its protein product is CASSSGQTNEKLFF.

The rearrangement links TRBV9 to TRBJ2-1; D gene ambiguous. Germline values: CDR1 SGDLS, CDR2 YYNGEE. The CDR3 is 15 amino acids. The ends were cut back, 0 bases at V and 0 bases at J, with 7 bases in the middle. The CDR3: CASSVDPSSYNEQFF. CDR3 in DNA: TGTGCCAGCAGCGTAGACCCGAGCTCCTACAATGAGCAGTTCTTC. Full variable domain (outside the CDR3, taken from reference TRBV9 and TRBJ2-1): DSGVTQTPKHLITATGQRVTLRCSPRSGDLSVYWYQQSLDQGLQFLIQYYNGEERAKGNILERFSAQQFPDLHSELNLSSLELGDSALYFCASSVDPSSYNEQFFGPGTRLTVL.

This clonotype was counted many times. The V call is TRBV7-6, the J call TRBJ2-5; no clear D gene. The CDR3 has 12 amino acids. Between the trimmed V and J ends, which lost 5 bases and 4 bases, there was a span of 8 bases. Germline-derived CDR1 and CDR2 are SGHVS and FNYEAQ. The DNA of the CDR3 is TGTGCCAGCAGCGTGACGGGAGAGACCCAGTACTTC. Translation gives CASSVTGETQYF.

This clonotype was recorded many times. This sequence joins TRBV7-2 and TRBJ1-2; unclear D gene. CDR3 length equals 12 residues. CDR1 and CDR2 (germline): SGHTA, FQGNSA. Trimming cost V 5 bases and J 3 bases, with 7 bases left between them. CDR3 DNA: TGTGCCAGCAGCCTCGCTGACTATGGCTACACCTTC. Translating gives CASSLADYGYTF.

The V call is TRBV9, the J call TRBJ1-1; D is ambiguous. CDR3 length: 15 amino acids. CDR1 is SGDLS, CDR2 YYNGEE, per germline. The V end lost 2 bases, the J end lost 0 bases, and 11 bases lay between the germline ends. The CDR3 DNA follows: TGTGCCAGCAGCGTCGAGGGATCTATGAACACTGAAGCTTTCTTT. This codes for CASSVEGSMNTEAFF.

The chain recombines TRBV12-3 or TRBV12-4 with TRBJ2-5; no clear D gene. V was pared by 6 bases and J by 5 bases, with 16 bases between. The CDR3 extends over 14 amino acids. The CDR3 is CASSPGGSVETQYF. DNA for the CDR3: TGTGCCAGCAGCCCCGGTGGGTCCGTGGAGACCCAGTACTTC.

The CDR3 loop is CASSAGSDWRETQYF. DNA for the CDR3: TGCGCCAGCAGCGCTGGGTCAGATTGGCGGGAGACCCAGTACTTC. This sequence joins TRBV5-1 and TRBJ2-5; D unresolved. This CDR3 contains 15 residues. Trimming removed 4 bases from V and 5 bases from J, with 18 bases in between. The germline V gene has CDR1 SGHRS and CDR2 YFSETQ.